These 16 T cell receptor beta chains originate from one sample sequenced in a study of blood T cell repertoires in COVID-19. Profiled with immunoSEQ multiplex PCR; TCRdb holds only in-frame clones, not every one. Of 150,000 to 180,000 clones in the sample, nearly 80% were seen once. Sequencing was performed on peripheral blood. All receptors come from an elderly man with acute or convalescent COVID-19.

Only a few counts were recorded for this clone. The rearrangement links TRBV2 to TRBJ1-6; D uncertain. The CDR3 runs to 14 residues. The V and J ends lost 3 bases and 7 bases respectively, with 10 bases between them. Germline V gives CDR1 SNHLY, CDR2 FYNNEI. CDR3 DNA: TGTGCCAGCAGTGACGCGGCGGGAAATTCACCCCTCCACTTT. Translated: CASSDAAGNSPLHF.

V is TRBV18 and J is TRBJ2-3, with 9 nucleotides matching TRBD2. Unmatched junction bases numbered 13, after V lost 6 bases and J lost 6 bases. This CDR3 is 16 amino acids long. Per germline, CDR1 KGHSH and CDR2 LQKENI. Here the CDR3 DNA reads TGTGCCAGCTCCCGCCTGGATAGCGGGGGAGGGGATACGCAGTATTTT. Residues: CASSRLDSGGGDTQYF.

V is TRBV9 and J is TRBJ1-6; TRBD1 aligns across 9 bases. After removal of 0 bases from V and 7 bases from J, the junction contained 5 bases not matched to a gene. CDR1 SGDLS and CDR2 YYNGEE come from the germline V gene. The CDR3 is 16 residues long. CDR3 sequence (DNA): TGTGCCAGCAGCGTAGCACCGGACAGGGGAAATTCACCCCTCCACTTT. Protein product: CASSVAPDRGNSPLHF.

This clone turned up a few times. CDR3 DNA sequence: TGCGCCAGCAGCTCTAACACCGGGACTTTTTTGGGAAGTGGCTACACCTTC. Its translation is CASSSNTGTFLGSGYTF. The chain couples TRBV5-1 to TRBJ1-2, with D perhaps TRBD1 (5 bases). This CDR3 is built from 17 residues. The germline V gene encodes CDR1 SGHRS and CDR2 YFSETQ. Between the trimmed V and J ends, which lost 3 bases and 7 bases, there was a span of 25 bases.

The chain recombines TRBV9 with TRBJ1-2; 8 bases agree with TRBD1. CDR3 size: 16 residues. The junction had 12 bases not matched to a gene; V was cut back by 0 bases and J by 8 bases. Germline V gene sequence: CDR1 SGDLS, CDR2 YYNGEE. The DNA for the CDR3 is TGTGCCAGCAGCGTAGGGGGGACAGGACGGACCAGGGGCTACACCTTC. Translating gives CASSVGGTGRTRGYTF.

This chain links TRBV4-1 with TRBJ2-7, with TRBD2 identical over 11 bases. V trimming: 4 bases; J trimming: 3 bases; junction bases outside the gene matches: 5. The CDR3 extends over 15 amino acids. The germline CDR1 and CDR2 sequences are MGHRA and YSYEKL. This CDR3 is CASSPTSGARYEQYV. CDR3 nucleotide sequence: TGCGCCAGCAGCCCGACTAGCGGGGCGCGCTACGAGCAGTACGTC.

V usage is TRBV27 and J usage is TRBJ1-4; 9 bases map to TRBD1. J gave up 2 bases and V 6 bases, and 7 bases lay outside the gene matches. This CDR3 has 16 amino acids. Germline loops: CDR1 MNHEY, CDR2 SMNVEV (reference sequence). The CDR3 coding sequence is TGTGCCAGCAGCTTGGGGACAGGGTTTACTAATGAAAAACTGTTTTTT. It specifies CASSLGTGFTNEKLFF.

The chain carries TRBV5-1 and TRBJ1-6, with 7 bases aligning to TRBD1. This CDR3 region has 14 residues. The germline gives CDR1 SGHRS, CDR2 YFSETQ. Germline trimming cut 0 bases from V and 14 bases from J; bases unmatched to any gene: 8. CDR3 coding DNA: TGCGCCAGCAGCTTGGGACAGGGTATTAGGACCCTCCACTTT. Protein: CASSLGQGIRTLHF.

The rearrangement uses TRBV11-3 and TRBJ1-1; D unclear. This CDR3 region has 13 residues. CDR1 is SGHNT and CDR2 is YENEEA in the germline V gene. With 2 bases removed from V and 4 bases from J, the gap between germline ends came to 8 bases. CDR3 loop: CASSLREGTEAFF. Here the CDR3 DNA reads TGTGCCAGCAGCTTACGGGAGGGCACTGAAGCTTTCTTT.

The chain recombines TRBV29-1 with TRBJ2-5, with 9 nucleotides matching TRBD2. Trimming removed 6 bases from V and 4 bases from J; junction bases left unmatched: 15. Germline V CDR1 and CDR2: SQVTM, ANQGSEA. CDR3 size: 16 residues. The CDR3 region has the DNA TGCAGCGTCTCCGGTGTAGCGGGGGATGGGGGAGAGACCCAGTACTTC. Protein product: CSVSGVAGDGGETQYF.

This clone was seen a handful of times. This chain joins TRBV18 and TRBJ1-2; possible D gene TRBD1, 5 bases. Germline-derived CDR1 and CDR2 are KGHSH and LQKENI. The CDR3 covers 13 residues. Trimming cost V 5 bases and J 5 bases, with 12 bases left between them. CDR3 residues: CASSYDSDYGYTF. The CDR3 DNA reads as TGTGCCAGCTCATACGACAGCGATTATGGCTACACCTTC.

The CDR3 DNA reads TGTGCCAGCAGCGTAGGCGGGGGTGAAGCTTTCTTT. Its translation: CASSVGGGEAFF. The chain combines TRBV9 with TRBJ1-1, with D perhaps matching TRBD1 (5 bases). This CDR3 has 12 amino acids. Trimming left V 0 bases short and J 7 bases short, with 7 bases between. Germline-derived CDR1 and CDR2 are SGDLS and YYNGEE.

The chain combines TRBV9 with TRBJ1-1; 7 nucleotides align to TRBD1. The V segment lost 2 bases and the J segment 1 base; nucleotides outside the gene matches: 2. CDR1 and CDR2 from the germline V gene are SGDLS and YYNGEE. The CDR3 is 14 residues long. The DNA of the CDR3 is TGTGCCAGCAGCGTGACAGGGTCGAACACTGAAGCTTTCTTT. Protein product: CASSVTGSNTEAFF.

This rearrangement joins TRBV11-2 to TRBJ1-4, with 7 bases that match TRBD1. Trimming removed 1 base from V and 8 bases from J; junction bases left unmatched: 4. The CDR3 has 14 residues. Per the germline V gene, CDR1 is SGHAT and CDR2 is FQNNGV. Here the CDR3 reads CASSLGQGGEKLFF. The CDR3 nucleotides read TGTGCCAGCAGCTTAGGACAGGGTGGGGAAAAACTGTTTTTT. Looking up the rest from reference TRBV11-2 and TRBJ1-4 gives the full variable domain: EAGVAQSPRYKIIEKRQSVAFWCNPISGHATLYWYQQILGQGPKLLIQFQNNGVVDDSQLPKDRFSAERLKGVDSTLKIQPAKLEDSAVYLCASSLGQGGEKLFFGSGTQLSVL.

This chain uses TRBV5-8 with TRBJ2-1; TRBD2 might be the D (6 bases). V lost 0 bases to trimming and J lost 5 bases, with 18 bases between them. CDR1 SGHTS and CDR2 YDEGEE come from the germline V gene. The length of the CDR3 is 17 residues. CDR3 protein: CASSLALAGGFHNEQFF. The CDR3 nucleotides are TGTGCCAGCAGCTTGGCCTTAGCTGGGGGGTTTCACAATGAGCAGTTCTTC.

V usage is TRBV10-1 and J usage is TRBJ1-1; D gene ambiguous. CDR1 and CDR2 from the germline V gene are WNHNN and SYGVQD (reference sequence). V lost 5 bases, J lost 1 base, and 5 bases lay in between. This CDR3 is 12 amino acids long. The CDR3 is CASSLRNTEAFF. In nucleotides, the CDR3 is TGCGCCAGCAGTCTGAGGAACACTGAAGCTTTCTTT.